This record looks at one T cell receptor (beta chain) sequence and its context. The antigen this receptor binds is unknown. The record has no base qualities; no much larger clone is one base away. This sample stems from a study of OX40 agonist ivuxolimab in advanced cancers. General notes on the study: Ivuxolimab, which targeted the costimulatory receptor OX40 (CD134), was an agonistic, fully human IgG2 monoclonal antibody. Patients were allowed to have had prior anti-PD-1, anti-PD-L1 or anti-CTLA-4 therapy, and 30% to 40% of the dose-escalation patients had previously received checkpoint inhibitors. Three dose-escalation patients achieved partial responses, one with hepatocellular carcinoma and two with cutaneous melanoma. The paper covers the monotherapy dose-escalation part of the phase I ivuxolimab trial, which included N ≈ 50 patients. Peripheral TCRbeta sequencing aimed to test whether ivuxolimab altered TCR sequence diversity and caused clonal T-cell expansion. A male proportion of roughly 85% and a mean age of 60 years, ranging from roughly 23 to 79, were recorded for the dose-escalation cohort. Of the roughly 51 patients in dose escalation, about 20 had hepatocellular carcinoma, about 15 had melanoma, 9 had renal cell carcinoma and 9 had head and neck cancer. Intravenous ivuxolimab was administered to patients every 2 weeks at six dose levels: 0.01, 0.1, 0.3, 1.5, 3 and 10 mg/kg. What the study reported, not specific to this receptor: Low levels of normalized T-cell clonal expansion were also seen in some patients who did not respond. In the 0.1-3.0 mg/kg groups, partial responders were among the patients with the lowest normalized peripheral clonal expansion, particularly in CD8+ T cells. At doses of 0.1 to 3.0 mg/kg, clonal expansion of both CD4+ and CD8+ blood T cells was observed from baseline to week 6. The antigen specificity of the clonally expanded peripheral T cells was not determined. After ivuxolimab, expanded clones were on average more numerous among CD8+ T cells than among CD4+ T cells.

V and J lose 4 bases and 3 bases, and a span of 8 bases separates them. Per the germline V gene, SGHRS is the CDR1 and YFSETQ is the CDR2. The CDR3, from cysteine to phenylalanine, totals 13 residues. The read is trimmed to its CDR3 DNA, 39 bases read in frame from base 1. The trial excluded patients who had a history of autoimmune disease or were on systemic immunosuppression. In every dose cohort, peripheral blood was drawn for TCR sequencing at baseline, cycle 4 day 1, and cycle 7 day 1. Samples were obtained from an open-label, multicenter, first-in-human phase I dose-escalation trial of ivuxolimab. Adults with locally advanced or metastatic melanoma, renal cell, hepatocellular, or head and neck squamous cell carcinoma were enrolled in the trial. Before TCR sequencing, CD4+ T cells and CD8+ T cells were sorted from peripheral blood as separate populations. For sequencing of the TCRbeta CDR3 region, genomic DNA was extracted from the sorted cells. TCRbeta CDR3 regions were sequenced using the immunoSEQ Assay. TCRdb re-hosts the immuneACCESS table, in-frame sequences only. Its copies lack some clones; in the studies checked, an unresolved V gene accounts for under half of them, and the cause for the rest is not known. Within this sample are approximately 70,000 clones, with about 88% of them counted one time only. Of the sample, about 0.25% falls within the top ten clones.

Sequences were derived from CD4+ or CD8+ T cells sorted from blood, sampled in a trial of the OX40 agonist ivuxolimab. The TCR was taken from an adult with an advanced solid tumor such as melanoma, head and neck, liver or kidney cancer. Here the chain combines TRBV5-1 and TRBJ2-1; no D gene can be assigned with confidence. The CDR3 protein: CASSVGNYNEQFF. Read as DNA, the sequence is TGCGCCAGCAGCGTTGGGAACTACAATGAGCAGTTCTTC.